This T cell receptor beta chain was recorded in a study of blood T cell repertoires in COVID-19. Study-level background: The study drew acute and convalescent COVID-19 samples from the United States, Italy and Spain. Sample material is recorded as cDNA or gDNA derived from T cells, B-cell-depleted T cells, or PBMCs.

Germline CDR1 and CDR2: ENHRY and SYGVKD. With 6 bases clipped from V and 0 bases from J, the junction kept 11 bases outside the gene matches. This CDR3 is built from 17 residues. Clones were read by immunoSEQ multiplex PCR, and TCRdb kept only the in-frame ones, dropping some. The data contain 44,000 or so clones, around 85% of them singletons. The material sequenced was peripheral blood. This clonotype was sampled from a man aged 50-60 years with active COVID-19. V is TRBV10-3 and J is TRBJ2-1; 7 bases match TRBD1. CDR3 region: CAIRVTGATASYNEQFF. CDR3 coding DNA: TGTGCCATCAGGGTTACAGGGGCCACCGCCTCCTACAATGAGCAGTTCTTC.